The 21 T cell receptor beta chains reported below all come from one sample, sequenced in a study of blood T cell repertoires in COVID-19. The data were produced by immunoSEQ multiplex PCR, yet TCRdb's version contains in-frame clones alone and is incomplete. In the table there are about 81,000 clones, almost 90% of which are singletons. The sample consisted of peripheral blood. The receptors stem from a woman of 80 years or more with acute or convalescent COVID-19.

V and J are TRBV27 and TRBJ1-3; TRBD1 aligns across 9 bases. After removal of 3 bases from V and 2 bases from J, the junction contained 5 bases not matched to a gene. CDR1 and CDR2 from the germline V gene are MNHEY and SMNVEV (reference sequence). The CDR3 has 16 amino acids. The CDR3: CASSFSGTGTGNTIYF. For the CDR3, the DNA is TGTGCCAGCAGTTTTTCCGGGACAGGGACTGGAAACACCATATATTTT.

This chain joins TRBV30 and TRBJ2-7, with D tentatively TRBD2 (5 bases). The CDR3 consists of 11 residues. V lost 4 bases to trimming and J lost 4 bases, with 8 bases between them. The germline V gene encodes CDR1 GTSNPN and CDR2 SVGIG (reference sequence). The CDR3 spells CAWKRDYEQYF. DNA for the CDR3: TGTGCCTGGAAACGGGATTACGAGCAGTACTTC. The full variable domain, in which reference TRBV30 and TRBJ2-7 provide the parts outside the CDR3, is SQTIHQWPATLVQPVGSPLSLECTVEGTSNPNLYWYRQAAGRGLQLLFYSVGIGQISSEVPQNLSASRPQDRQFILSSKKLLLSDSGFYLCAWKRDYEQYFGPGTRLTVT.

This clone was counted a single time. The chain links TRBV18 to TRBJ2-4, with D possibly matching TRBD1 (5 bases). The V gene's germline CDR1 is KGHSH and CDR2 LQKENI. This CDR3 comprises 12 residues. V dropped 3 bases and J dropped 6 bases, with 6 bases sitting between them. Written as DNA, the CDR3 is TGTGCCAGCTCACCTCAGGGAAACATTCAGTACTTC. Its protein product is CASSPQGNIQYF.

The chain employs TRBV4-1 and TRBJ2-2, with TRBD2 matching over 9 bases. The length of the CDR3 is 17 residues. The trim removed 2 bases at V and 0 bases at J, leaving 4 bases unmatched. Germline CDR1 MGHRA, CDR2 YSYEKL. The CDR3 DNA follows: TGCGCCAGCAGCCAAAAGCGGACTAGCGCGAACACCGGGGAGCTGTTTTTT. This sequence encodes CASSQKRTSANTGELFF.

The table lists this clone with a count of one. The chain uses TRBV1 and TRBJ2-3; TRBD2, the table's D call, was not compared with the DNA. TRBV1 is a pseudogene locus. This CDR3 has 15 amino acids. The CDR3 region has the DNA TGCACCAGCACCCATACGGGGGATTGTACAGATACGCAGTATTTT. Amino acid sequence: CTSTHTGDCTDTQYF.

J is TRBJ2-1 and V is TRBV6-4; 10 positions match TRBD2. This CDR3 is 15 amino acids long. Germline CDR1 reads MRHNA; CDR2 reads SNTAGT. The V gene end was trimmed by 4 bases and the J gene end by 8 bases; junction bases not matched to a gene: 8. The CDR3 spells CASSVLAGVRHEQFF. CDR3 DNA sequence: TGTGCCAGCAGTGTTCTAGCGGGAGTTCGGCATGAGCAGTTCTTC.

The J gene is TRBJ1-2, the V gene TRBV11-2; 11 positions match TRBD1. The CDR3 length is 17 residues. V was pared by 1 base and J by 8 bases, with 12 bases of the junction left unmatched. CDR1 and CDR2 from the germline V gene are SGHAT and FQNNGV. The CDR3 DNA is TGTGCCAGCAGCTTAGGGGGTGGAGGACAGGGGGCCAAAGGCTACACCTTC. Its protein product is CASSLGGGGQGAKGYTF. The full variable domain, completed using reference TRBV11-2 and TRBJ1-2, is EAGVAQSPRYKIIEKRQSVAFWCNPISGHATLYWYQQILGQGPKLLIQFQNNGVVDDSQLPKDRFSAERLKGVDSTLKIQPAKLEDSAVYLCASSLGGGGQGAKGYTFGSGTRLTVV.

The chain is built from TRBV6-2 or TRBV6-3 and TRBJ2-7; D possibly corresponds to TRBD2 (6 bases). The CDR3 sequence is 14 residues long. V was cut by 6 bases and J by 2 bases, with 14 bases left in between. CDR1 and CDR2 (germline): MNHEY, SVGEGT. CDR3 amino acids: CASSPGTVTYEQYF. Written as DNA, the CDR3 is TGTGCCAGCAGCCCCGGGACTGTCACCTACGAGCAGTACTTC.

In this sample, this clone turned up once. J is TRBJ1-6 and V is TRBV10-3, with D unclear. CDR3 length: 13 residues. Trimming stripped 6 bases from V and 7 bases from J, with 10 bases between. Germline values: CDR1 ENHRY, CDR2 SYGVKD. The CDR3 here is CAIRAGGNSPLHF. For the CDR3, the DNA is TGTGCCATCAGGGCGGGCGGAAATTCACCCCTCCACTTT.

V is TRBV5-1 and J is TRBJ2-7; D might be TRBD2 (6 bases). Germline loops: CDR1 SGHRS, CDR2 YFSETQ. The ends were cut back, 3 bases at V and 5 bases at J, with 21 bases in the middle. This CDR3 has 16 amino acids. Here the CDR3 DNA reads TGCGCCAGCAGCTCTACCGGGACTCCTCGGAGAAACGAGCAGTACTTC. Encoded protein: CASSSTGTPRRNEQYF.

J is TRBJ1-2 and V is TRBV6-5; 8 nucleotides match TRBD1. In germline, CDR1 is MNHEY, CDR2 SVGAGI. After removal of 7 bases from V and 0 bases from J, the junction contained 4 bases not matched to a gene. The CDR3 is 14 residues long. The DNA of the CDR3 is TGTGCCAGCAATTTACAGGGGGCTAACTATGGCTACACCTTC. This translates into CASNLQGANYGYTF.

The chain is built from TRBV3-1 (or the pseudogene TRBV3-2) and TRBJ2-1; TRBD2 might be the D (5 bases). Germline lookup yields CDR1 LGHDT and CDR2 YNNKEL (reference sequence). With 4 bases removed from V and 6 bases from J, the gap between germline ends came to 10 bases. The CDR3 spans 13 residues. CDR3: CASSPGSPNEQFF. DNA for the CDR3: TGTGCCAGCAGCCCGGGATCCCCCAATGAGCAGTTCTTC.

The chain combines TRBV11-3 with TRBJ2-3, with TRBD2 identical over 14 bases. The germline V gene has CDR1 SGHNT and CDR2 YENEEA. The CDR3 extends over 14 amino acids. J gave up 6 bases and V 4 bases, and 0 bases lay outside the gene matches. CDR3 nucleotides: TGTGCCAGCAGCTGGACTAGCGGGAGGGATACGCAGTATTTT. Residues: CASSWTSGRDTQYF.

The chain joins TRBV7-8 to TRBJ2-7; TRBD1 matches 7 bases. The germline gives CDR1 SGHVS, CDR2 FQNEAQ. This CDR3 spans 15 amino acids. The V segment lost 5 bases and the J segment 4 bases; nucleotides outside the gene matches: 11. As DNA, the CDR3 is TGTGCCAGCAGCCTCAGACAGGGCTTGCTATACGAGCAGTACTTC. Translation: CASSLRQGLLYEQYF.

The count of this clone is one. The gene calls are TRBV6-5 and TRBJ1-1; 7 nucleotides match TRBD1. After removal of 5 bases from V and 0 bases from J, the junction contained 3 bases not matched to a gene. Germline V gene data show CDR1 as MNHEY and CDR2 as SVGAGI. The CDR3 contains 14 residues. The chain's CDR3 is CASSRGQLNTEAFF. Written as DNA, the CDR3 is TGTGCCAGCAGTAGGGGACAGCTGAACACTGAAGCTTTCTTT.

The chain has TRBV5-6 and TRBJ2-3, with 7 bases that match TRBD2. The CDR3 spans 15 residues. Trimming removed 4 bases from V and 1 base from J; junction bases left unmatched: 6. Germline CDR1 reads SGHDT; CDR2 reads YYEEEE. In nucleotides, the CDR3 is TGTGCCAGCAGCACTGGACTAGTGGGCACAGATACGCAGTATTTT. Translation: CASSTGLVGTDTQYF.

The J gene is TRBJ2-3, the V gene TRBV19; 9 bases match TRBD2. This CDR3 is 17 amino acids long. Germline V gene sequence: CDR1 LNHDA, CDR2 SQIVND (reference sequence). The V segment lost 3 bases and the J segment 2 bases; nucleotides outside the gene matches: 9. The CDR3 DNA reads TGTGCCAGTAGTATGGAGAGGAGCGGGGGGCCCACAGATACGCAGTATTTT. As protein: CASSMERSGGPTDTQYF.

This sequence joins TRBV5-1 and TRBJ2-1; 9 positions match TRBD1. CDR3 length equals 16 residues. After removal of 0 bases from V and 7 bases from J, the junction contained 8 bases not matched to a gene. Germline V gives CDR1 SGHRS, CDR2 YFSETQ. The CDR3 DNA follows: TGCGCCAGCAGCTTGGGCGGGGACAGGGCGGGGAATGAGCAGTTCTTC. It specifies CASSLGGDRAGNEQFF.

The chain uses TRBV19 and TRBJ2-2; maybe TRBD1 (5 bases). V lost 3 bases and J 4 bases, leaving 15 bases between the germline ends. The CDR3 is 16 amino acids. CDR1 LNHDA and CDR2 SQIVND come from the germline V gene (reference sequence). CDR3 protein: CASSIVDVGLTGELFF. CDR3 nucleotides: TGTGCCAGTAGTATCGTGGATGTGGGGCTCACCGGGGAGCTGTTTTTT.

The chain links TRBV6-6 to TRBJ1-1; the D is unclear. Germline V CDR1 and CDR2: MNHNY, SVGAGI (reference sequence). The CDR3 totals 14 residues. Trimming took off 0 bases at V and 1 base at J, with 6 bases between the two ends. As DNA, the CDR3 is TGTGCCAGCAGTTACTCGTACGGGAACACTGAAGCTTTCTTT. It is translated as CASSYSYGNTEAFF.

This clone came up a few times. This chain links TRBV7-2 with TRBJ1-1, with D possibly being TRBD1 (5 bases). The CDR3 totals 14 residues. Trimming removed 6 bases at V and 0 bases at J, with 11 bases between. Germline V gene lookup returns CDR1 SGHTA and CDR2 FQGNSA. In DNA form, the CDR3 reads TGTGCCAGCAGGGAAGGGGTCATGAACACTGAAGCTTTCTTT. As protein: CASREGVMNTEAFF.